This paragraph reports one T cell receptor (beta chain). Its antigen is currently unknown. These data come from a study of cytomegalovirus exposure and HLA in healthy donors. On the study more broadly: One earlier analysis, a look at some 180 million T cells, found some 120 million unique TCR beta sequences. Samples from HLA-typed donors yielded approximately 80 million unique TCRs in an early data release.

Study-wide results and caveats: Serostatus for CMV was the only available immune exposure information.

This CDR3 contains 18 residues. V lost 1 base, J lost 0 bases, and 18 bases lay in between. CDR1 MGHRA and CDR2 YSYEKL come from the germline V gene. It was with 60 Vbeta and 13 Jbeta primers that the PCR ran. Only in-frame clones appear in the TCRdb table, and some are missing; sequencing was by immunoSEQ multiplex PCR. Its clone listing holds tens of thousands of clones. The receptor was isolated from a man in his fifties or sixties in good health and CMV-seronegative. The specimen sequenced was PBMCs. V is TRBV4-1 and J is TRBJ1-1; D is possibly TRBD1 (5 bases). For the CDR3, the DNA is TGCGCCAGCAGCCAAGGGTGGAGGGGACGGATGATGAACACTGAAGCTTTCTTT. Translated, it gives CASSQGWRGRMMNTEAFF.